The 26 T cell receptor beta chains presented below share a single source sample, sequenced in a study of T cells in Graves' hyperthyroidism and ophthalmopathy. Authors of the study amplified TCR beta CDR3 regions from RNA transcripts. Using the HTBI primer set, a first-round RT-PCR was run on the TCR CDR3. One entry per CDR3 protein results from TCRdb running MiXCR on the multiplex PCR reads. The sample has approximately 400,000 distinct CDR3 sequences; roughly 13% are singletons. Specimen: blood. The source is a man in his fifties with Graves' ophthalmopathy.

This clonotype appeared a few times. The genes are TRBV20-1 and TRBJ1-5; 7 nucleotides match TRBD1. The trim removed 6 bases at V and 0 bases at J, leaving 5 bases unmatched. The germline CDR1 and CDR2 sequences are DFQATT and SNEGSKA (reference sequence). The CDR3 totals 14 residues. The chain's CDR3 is CSAGGTDSNQPQHF. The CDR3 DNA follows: TGCAGTGCAGGAGGGACAGATAGCAATCAGCCCCAGCATTTT.

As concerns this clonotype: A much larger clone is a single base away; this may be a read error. The CDR3 region has the DNA TGTGCCAGCAGCGTAGACGCTGGGTGGGATTACGAGCAGTACTTC. Amino acid sequence: CASSVDAGWDYEQYF. The chain links TRBV9 to TRBJ2-7, with unresolved D. Germline V CDR1 and CDR2: SGDLS, YYNGEE. The CDR3 runs 15 residues. V was cut by 0 bases and J by 4 bases, with 14 bases left in between.

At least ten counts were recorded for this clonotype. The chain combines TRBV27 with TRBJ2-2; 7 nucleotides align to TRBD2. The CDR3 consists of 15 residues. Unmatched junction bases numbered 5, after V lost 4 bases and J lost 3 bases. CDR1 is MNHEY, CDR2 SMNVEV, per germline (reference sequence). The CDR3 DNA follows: TGTGCCAGCAGTTCTGGCGGGAGTCACACCGGGGAGCTGTTTTTT. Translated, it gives CASSSGGSHTGELFF.

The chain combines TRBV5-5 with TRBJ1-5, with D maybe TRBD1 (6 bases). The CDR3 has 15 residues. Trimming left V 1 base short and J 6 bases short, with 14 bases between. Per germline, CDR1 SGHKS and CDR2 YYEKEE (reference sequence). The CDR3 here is CASSLTQGIGQPQHF. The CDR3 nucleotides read TGTGCCAGCAGCTTGACACAGGGCATAGGTCAGCCCCAGCATTTT.

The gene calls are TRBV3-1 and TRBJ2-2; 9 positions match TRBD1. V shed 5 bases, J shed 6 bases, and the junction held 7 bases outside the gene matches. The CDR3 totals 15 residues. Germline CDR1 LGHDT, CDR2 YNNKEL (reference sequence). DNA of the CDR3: TGTGCCAGCAGCACCTCCGGGACAGGGTCCGGGGAGCTGTTTTTT. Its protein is CASSTSGTGSGELFF.

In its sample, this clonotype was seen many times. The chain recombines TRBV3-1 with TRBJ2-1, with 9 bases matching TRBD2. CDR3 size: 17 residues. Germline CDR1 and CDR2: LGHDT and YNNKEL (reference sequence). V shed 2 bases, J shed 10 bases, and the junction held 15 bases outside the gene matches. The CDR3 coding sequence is TGTGCCAGCAGCCAATCCGGGACTAGCATCACCCGGTCGGAGCAGTTCTTC. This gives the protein CASSQSGTSITRSEQFF.

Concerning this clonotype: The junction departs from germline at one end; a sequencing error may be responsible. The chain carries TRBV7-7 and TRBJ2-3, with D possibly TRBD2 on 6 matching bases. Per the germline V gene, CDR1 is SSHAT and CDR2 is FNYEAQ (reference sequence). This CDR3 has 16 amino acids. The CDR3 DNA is TGTGCTAGCAGCTTAGCGGAGAGGATTGGCACAGATACGCAGTATTTT. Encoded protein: CASSLAERIGTDTQYF.

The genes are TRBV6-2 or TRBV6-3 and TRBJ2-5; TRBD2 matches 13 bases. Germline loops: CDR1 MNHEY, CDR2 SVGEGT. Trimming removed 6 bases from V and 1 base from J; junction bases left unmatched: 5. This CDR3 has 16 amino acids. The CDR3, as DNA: TGTGCCAGCAGCAAACTAGCGGGAGGGCCCCAAGAGACCCAGTACTTC. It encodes CASSKLAGGPQETQYF.

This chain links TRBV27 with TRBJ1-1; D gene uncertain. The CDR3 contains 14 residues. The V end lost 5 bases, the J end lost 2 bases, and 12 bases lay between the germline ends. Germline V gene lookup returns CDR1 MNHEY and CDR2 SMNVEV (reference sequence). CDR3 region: CASSPARGNTEAFF. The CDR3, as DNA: TGTGCCAGCAGTCCGGCCCGAGGTAACACTGAAGCTTTCTTT.

CDR3 nucleotides: TGCAGTGCTAGAGAAACCAGCGGGAGAGACCACGAGCAGTACTTC. Its protein product is CSARETSGRDHEQYF. This chain connects TRBV20-1 to TRBJ2-7; 8 bases fit TRBD2. With V trimmed by 0 bases and J by 5 bases, 9 bases remained unmatched. Germline V gives CDR1 DFQATT, CDR2 SNEGSKA (reference sequence). The CDR3 length is 15 residues.

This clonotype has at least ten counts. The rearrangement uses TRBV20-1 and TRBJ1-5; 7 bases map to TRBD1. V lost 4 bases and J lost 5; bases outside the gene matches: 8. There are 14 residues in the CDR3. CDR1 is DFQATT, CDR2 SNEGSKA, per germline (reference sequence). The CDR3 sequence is CSAISGGGYQPQHF. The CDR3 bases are TGCAGTGCTATTTCAGGGGGGGGTTATCAGCCCCAGCATTTT.

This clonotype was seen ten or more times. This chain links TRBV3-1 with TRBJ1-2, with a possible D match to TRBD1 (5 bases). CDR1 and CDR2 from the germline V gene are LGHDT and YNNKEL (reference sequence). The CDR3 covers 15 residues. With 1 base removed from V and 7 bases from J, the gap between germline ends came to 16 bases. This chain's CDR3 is CASSQGGRVGSGYTF. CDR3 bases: TGTGCCAGCAGCCAAGGAGGCAGGGTGGGCTCTGGCTACACCTTC.

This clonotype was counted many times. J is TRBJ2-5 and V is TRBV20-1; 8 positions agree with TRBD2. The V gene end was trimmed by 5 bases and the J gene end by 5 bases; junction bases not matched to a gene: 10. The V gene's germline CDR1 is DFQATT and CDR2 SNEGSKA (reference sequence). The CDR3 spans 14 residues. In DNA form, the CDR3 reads TGCAGTGCTGGAACCGGGACTAGACTGGAGACCCAGTACTTC. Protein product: CSAGTGTRLETQYF.

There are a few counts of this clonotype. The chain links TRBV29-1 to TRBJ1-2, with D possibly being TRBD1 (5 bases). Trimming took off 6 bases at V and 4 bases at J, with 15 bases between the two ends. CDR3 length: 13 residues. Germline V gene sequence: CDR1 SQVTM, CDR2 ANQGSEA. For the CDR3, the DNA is TGCAGCGTGAGGGACGCCGGTGGCTATGGCTACACCTTC. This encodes CSVRDAGGYGYTF.

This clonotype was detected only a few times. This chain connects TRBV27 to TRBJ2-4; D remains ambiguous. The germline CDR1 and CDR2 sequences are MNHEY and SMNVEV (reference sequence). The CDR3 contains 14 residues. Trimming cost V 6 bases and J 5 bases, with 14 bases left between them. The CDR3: CASRPGQAENIQYF. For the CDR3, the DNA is TGTGCCAGCAGGCCTGGGCAGGCAGAAAACATTCAGTACTTC.

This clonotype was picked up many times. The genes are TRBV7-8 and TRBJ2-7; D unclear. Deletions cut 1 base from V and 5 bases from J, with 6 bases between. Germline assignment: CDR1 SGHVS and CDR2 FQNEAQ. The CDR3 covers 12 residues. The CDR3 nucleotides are TGTGCCAGCAGCTTAGTTTTGCACGAGCAGTACTTC. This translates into CASSLVLHEQYF.

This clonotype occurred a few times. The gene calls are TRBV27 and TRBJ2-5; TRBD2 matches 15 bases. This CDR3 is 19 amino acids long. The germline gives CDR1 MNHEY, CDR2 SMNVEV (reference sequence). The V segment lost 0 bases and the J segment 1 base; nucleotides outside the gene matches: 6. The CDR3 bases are TGTGCCAGCAGTTTATCCCGGACTAGCGGGAGGGCCCCCCAAGAGACCCAGTACTTC. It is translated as CASSLSRTSGRAPQETQYF.

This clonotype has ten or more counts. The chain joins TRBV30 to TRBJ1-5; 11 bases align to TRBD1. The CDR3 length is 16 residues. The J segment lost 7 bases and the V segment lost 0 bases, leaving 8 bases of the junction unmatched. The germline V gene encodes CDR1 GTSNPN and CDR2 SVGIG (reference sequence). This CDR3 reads CAWSVRGTGGKQPQHF. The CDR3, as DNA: TGTGCCTGGAGTGTACGCGGGACAGGGGGTAAGCAGCCCCAGCATTTT.

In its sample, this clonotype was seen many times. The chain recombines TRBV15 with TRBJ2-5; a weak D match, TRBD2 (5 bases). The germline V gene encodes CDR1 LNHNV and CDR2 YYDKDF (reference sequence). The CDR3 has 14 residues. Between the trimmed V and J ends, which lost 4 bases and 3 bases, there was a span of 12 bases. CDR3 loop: CATSTGILKETQYF. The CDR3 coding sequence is TGTGCCACCAGCACCGGGATACTCAAAGAGACCCAGTACTTC.

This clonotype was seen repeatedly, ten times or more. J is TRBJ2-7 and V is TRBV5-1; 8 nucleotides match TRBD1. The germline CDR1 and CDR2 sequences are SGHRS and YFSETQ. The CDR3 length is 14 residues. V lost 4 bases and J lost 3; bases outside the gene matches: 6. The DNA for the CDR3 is TGCGCCAGCAGCGAGAACAGGGGGATCTACGAGCAGTACTTC. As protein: CASSENRGIYEQYF.

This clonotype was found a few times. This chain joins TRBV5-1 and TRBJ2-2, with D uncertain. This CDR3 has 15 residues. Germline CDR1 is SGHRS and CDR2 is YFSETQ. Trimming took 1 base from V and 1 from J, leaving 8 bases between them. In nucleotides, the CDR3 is TGCGCCAGCAGCTTGCAGGACCAGAACACCGGGGAGCTGTTTTTT. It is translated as CASSLQDQNTGELFF.

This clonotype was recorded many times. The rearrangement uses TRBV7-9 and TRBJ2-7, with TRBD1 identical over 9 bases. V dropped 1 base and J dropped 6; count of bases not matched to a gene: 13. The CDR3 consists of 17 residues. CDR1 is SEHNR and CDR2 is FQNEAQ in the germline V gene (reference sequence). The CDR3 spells CASSLGSFRTGEGEQYF. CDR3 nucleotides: TGTGCCAGCAGCTTAGGTTCCTTTAGGACAGGGGAAGGCGAGCAGTACTTC.

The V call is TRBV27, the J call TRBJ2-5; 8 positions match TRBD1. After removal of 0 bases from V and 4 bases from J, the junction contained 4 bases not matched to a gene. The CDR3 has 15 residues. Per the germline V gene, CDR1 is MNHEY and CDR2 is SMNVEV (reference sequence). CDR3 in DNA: TGTGCCAGCAGTTTATCGATGGACAGGGCAGAGACCCAGTACTTC. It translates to CASSLSMDRAETQYF.

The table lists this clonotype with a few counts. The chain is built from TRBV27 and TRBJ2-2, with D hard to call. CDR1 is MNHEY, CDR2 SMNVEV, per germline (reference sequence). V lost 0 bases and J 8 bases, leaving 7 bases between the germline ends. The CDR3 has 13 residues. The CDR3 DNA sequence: TGTGCCAGCAGTTTATCGTGGTTGGGGGAGCTGTTTTTT. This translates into CASSLSWLGELFF.

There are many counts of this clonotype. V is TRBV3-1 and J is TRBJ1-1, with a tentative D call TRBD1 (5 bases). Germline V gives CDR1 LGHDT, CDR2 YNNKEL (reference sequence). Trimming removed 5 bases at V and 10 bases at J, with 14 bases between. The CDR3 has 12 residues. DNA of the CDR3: TGTGCCAGCAGCGCTAACTGGGGGTCAGCTTTCTTT. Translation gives CASSANWGSAFF. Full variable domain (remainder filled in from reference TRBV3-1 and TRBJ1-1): DTAVSQTPKYLVTQMGNDKSIKCEQNLGHDTMYWYKQDSKKFLKIMFSYNNKELIINETVPNRFSPKSPDKAHLNLHINSLELGDSAVYFCASSANWGSAFFGQGTRLTVV.

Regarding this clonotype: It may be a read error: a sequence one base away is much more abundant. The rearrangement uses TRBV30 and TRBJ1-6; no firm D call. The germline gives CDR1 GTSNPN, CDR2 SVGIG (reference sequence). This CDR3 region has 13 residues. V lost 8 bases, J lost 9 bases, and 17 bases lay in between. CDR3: CAGTTRAFSPLHF. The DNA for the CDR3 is TGTGCCGGAACCACAAGGGCTTTTTCACCCCTCCACTTT.